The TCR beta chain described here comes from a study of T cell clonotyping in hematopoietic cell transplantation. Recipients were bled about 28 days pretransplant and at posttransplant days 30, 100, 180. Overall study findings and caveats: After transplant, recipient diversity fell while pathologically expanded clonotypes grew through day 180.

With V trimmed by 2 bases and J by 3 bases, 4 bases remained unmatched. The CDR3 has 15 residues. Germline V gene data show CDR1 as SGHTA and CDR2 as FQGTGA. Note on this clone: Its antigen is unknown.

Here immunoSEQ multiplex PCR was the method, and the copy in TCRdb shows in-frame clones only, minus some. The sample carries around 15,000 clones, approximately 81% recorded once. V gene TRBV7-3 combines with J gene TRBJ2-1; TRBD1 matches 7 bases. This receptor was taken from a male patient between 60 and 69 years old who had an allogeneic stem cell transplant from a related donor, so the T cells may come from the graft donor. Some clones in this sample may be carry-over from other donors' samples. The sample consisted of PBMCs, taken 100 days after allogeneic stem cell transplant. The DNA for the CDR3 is TGTGCCAGCAGCTTAGACAGGGCAGTCTACAATGAGCAGTTCTTC. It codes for CASSLDRAVYNEQFF.